These 29 T cell receptor beta chains came from one sample sequenced in a study of T cell clonotyping in hematopoietic cell transplantation. Stated time point: recipient sample about 28 days before transplant, after cytoreduction. Profiled with immunoSEQ multiplex PCR; TCRdb holds only in-frame clones, not every one. The data show tens of thousands of clones, with 60% to 75% seen just once and approximately 6.2% held by the top ten. The sequenced sample was peripheral blood mononuclear cells, obtained before stem cell transplant. All receptors come from a man aged 50 to 60 with myelodysplastic syndrome. Some clones in this sample may be carry-over from other donors' samples.

This clone was seen a handful of times. The rearrangement uses TRBV4-1 and TRBJ1-2; D uncertain. Germline CDR1 reads MGHRA; CDR2 reads YSYEKL. This CDR3 is 14 amino acids long. The V end lost 1 base, the J end lost 1 base, and 7 bases lay between the germline ends. DNA for the CDR3: TGCGCCAGCAGCCAAGGGGTAATTAACTATGGCTACACCTTC. It encodes CASSQGVINYGYTF.

This clone has more than one count but fewer than ten. V and J are TRBV19 and TRBJ2-7; D remains unclear. The germline CDR1 and CDR2 sequences are LNHDA and SQIVND (reference sequence). Deletions cut 5 bases from V and 3 bases from J, with 11 bases between. The CDR3 has 13 amino acids. The CDR3 loop reads CASSYGEIYEQYF. The DNA of the CDR3 is TGTGCCAGTAGTTACGGAGAAATCTACGAGCAGTACTTC.

This clone was detected once. The chain couples TRBV5-1 to TRBJ2-5, with 11 positions matching TRBD2. There are 18 residues in the CDR3. The V gene's germline CDR1 is SGHRS and CDR2 YFSETQ. The ends lost 0 bases at V and 5 bases at J; junction bases unmatched: 12. DNA for the CDR3: TGCGCCAGCAGCTTGGATGGGACTAGCGGTCCCGGCCAGGAGACCCAGTACTTC. Its translation: CASSLDGTSGPGQETQYF.

This chain links TRBV28 with TRBJ1-5, with D perhaps TRBD1 (5 bases). CDR1 MDHEN and CDR2 SYDVKM come from the germline V gene. The CDR3 contains 14 residues. The V end lost 3 bases, the J end lost 7 bases, and 13 bases lay between the germline ends. The CDR3 reads CASSFWQGGQPQHF. CDR3 in DNA: TGTGCCAGCAGTTTCTGGCAGGGTGGCCAGCCCCAGCATTTT. Using reference TRBV28 and TRBJ1-5 for the parts outside the CDR3, the full variable domain is DVKVTQSSRYLVKRTGEKVFLECVQDMDHENMFWYRQDPGLGLRLIYFSYDVKMKEKGDIPEGYSVSREKKERFSLILESASTNQTSMYLCASSFWQGGQPQHFGDGTRLSIL.

V gene TRBV28 combines with J gene TRBJ2-1, with a possible D match to TRBD1 (5 bases). CDR3 length: 14 residues. Germline V gene data show CDR1 as MDHEN and CDR2 as SYDVKM. Trimming removed 7 bases from V and 8 bases from J, with 18 bases in between. The CDR3 loop is CASNSVQGRDEQFF. CDR3 nucleotide sequence: TGTGCCAGCAATTCGGTTCAGGGTAGGGATGAGCAGTTCTTC.

V is TRBV5-4 and J is TRBJ2-7; D might be TRBD1 (7 bases). Trimming shortened V by 0 bases and J by 6 bases, and 16 bases separated the two germline ends. There are 15 residues in the CDR3. The germline gives CDR1 SGHNT, CDR2 YYREEE (reference sequence). CDR3: CASSLAAQGGSEQYF. The CDR3 DNA sequence: TGTGCCAGCAGCTTGGCCGCCCAGGGGGGATCCGAGCAGTACTTC.

V usage is TRBV5-1 and J usage is TRBJ2-7; 9 bases map to TRBD2. From germline, CDR1 is SGHRS and CDR2 YFSETQ. This CDR3 contains 14 residues. Unmatched junction bases numbered 9, after V lost 4 bases and J lost 7 bases. The CDR3 sequence: CASSQIGTSREQYF. DNA for the CDR3: TGCGCCAGCAGCCAGATAGGGACTAGCAGGGAGCAGTACTTC.

The V call is TRBV25-1, the J call TRBJ1-6; D is unclear. Germline V gene data show CDR1 as MGHDK and CDR2 as SYGVNS. The CDR3 sequence is 14 residues long. Trimming took 6 bases from V and 7 from J, leaving 13 bases between them. CDR3 nucleotide sequence: TGTGCCAGCAGATCCGAGGCTCAAAATTCACCCCTCCACTTT. Protein sequence: CASRSEAQNSPLHF.

This clone was counted a single time. The genes are TRBV25-1 and TRBJ2-7; weak D call: TRBD2 (5 bases). CDR1 MGHDK and CDR2 SYGVNS come from the germline V gene. The germline V and J ends were trimmed by 4 bases and 4 bases, with 11 bases remaining between them. This CDR3 has 13 residues. The CDR3 DNA reads TGTGCCAGCAGTGTGAGGGTACATTACGAGCAGTACTTC. Translation: CASSVRVHYEQYF.

The chain joins TRBV30 to TRBJ1-5; D remains ambiguous. Trimming took 0 bases from V and 4 from J, leaving 10 bases between them. Germline V gene data show CDR1 as GTSNPN and CDR2 as SVGIG (reference sequence). This CDR3 is built from 14 residues. CDR3 coding DNA: TGTGCCTGGAGTGTGGGTGCCTTAAATCAGCCCCAGCATTTT. Its protein product is CAWSVGALNQPQHF.

This chain uses TRBV30 with TRBJ1-5; D may be TRBD1 (5 bases). Germline V gives CDR1 GTSNPN, CDR2 SVGIG (reference sequence). CDR3 length: 13 amino acids. The V and J ends lost 1 base and 6 bases respectively, with 10 bases between them. CDR3 protein: CAWSEGDGQPQHF. CDR3 DNA: TGTGCCTGGAGTGAAGGGGACGGTCAGCCCCAGCATTTT.

V usage is TRBV7-2 and J usage is TRBJ2-5; 9 positions match TRBD1. Matching the DNA end better, TRBJ2-7 makes the J call doubtful. This CDR3 contains 15 residues. Per the germline V gene, CDR1 is SGHTA and CDR2 is FQGNSA. The CDR3 DNA is TGTGCCAGCAGCTTATCTGGGACAGGGACCTACGAGCAGTACTTC. Its translation is CASSLSGTGTYEQYF.

The rearrangement joins TRBV28 to TRBJ2-7; 10 bases are a match to TRBD1. Germline V gene lookup returns CDR1 MDHEN and CDR2 SYDVKM. V shed 8 bases, J shed 4 bases, and the junction held 2 bases outside the gene matches. CDR3 length: 12 residues. In DNA form, the CDR3 reads TGTGCCAGCCGGGACAGGGGATACGAGCAGTACTTC. Translation gives CASRDRGYEQYF. The full variable domain, with the rest looked up from reference TRBV28 and TRBJ2-7, is DVKVTQSSRYLVKRTGEKVFLECVQDMDHENMFWYRQDPGLGLRLIYFSYDVKMKEKGDIPEGYSVSREKKERFSLILESASTNQTSMYLCASRDRGYEQYFGPGTRLTVT.

The chain uses TRBV30 and TRBJ1-2; TRBD1 matches at 7 bases. This CDR3 comprises 14 residues. The germline CDR1 and CDR2 sequences are GTSNPN and SVGIG (reference sequence). After removal of 5 bases from V and 0 bases from J, the junction contained 6 bases not matched to a gene. Written as DNA, the CDR3 is TGTGCCTGGGCCGGGACAGAGACTAACTATGGCTACACCTTC. It yields the protein CAWAGTETNYGYTF.

The chain joins TRBV28 to TRBJ2-7; a possible D gene is TRBD2 (6 bases). CDR3 length: 14 residues. The ends were cut back, 2 bases at V and 4 bases at J, with 12 bases in the middle. Germline V CDR1 and CDR2: MDHEN, SYDVKM. This CDR3 reads CASSLAGSGYEQYF. For the CDR3, the DNA is TGTGCCAGCAGTTTAGCCGGGAGTGGGTACGAGCAGTACTTC. The full variable domain, completed using reference TRBV28 and TRBJ2-7, is DVKVTQSSRYLVKRTGEKVFLECVQDMDHENMFWYRQDPGLGLRLIYFSYDVKMKEKGDIPEGYSVSREKKERFSLILESASTNQTSMYLCASSLAGSGYEQYFGPGTRLTVT.

This clone has just a few counts. The gene calls are TRBV29-1 and TRBJ2-5, with D maybe TRBD1 (7 bases). V lost 8 bases to trimming and J lost 5 bases, with 24 bases between them. The CDR3 totals 15 residues. Germline assignment: CDR1 SQVTM and CDR2 ANQGSEA. CDR3 nucleotides: TGCAGCTCCCGCCGGGCAGGGGGGTCTTCGGAGACCCAGTACTTC. This sequence encodes CSSRRAGGSSETQYF. The whole variable domain, remainder taken from reference TRBV29-1 and TRBJ2-5, is SAVISQKPSRDICQRGTSLTIQCQVDSQVTMMFWYRQQPGQSLTLIATANQGSEATYESGFVIDKFPISRPNLTFSTLTVSNMSPEDSSIYLCSSRRAGGSSETQYFGPGTRLLVL.

This clone was counted a few times. The V call is TRBV4-3, the J call TRBJ1-2; a weak D match, TRBD1 (6 bases). CDR1 LGHNA and CDR2 YSLEER come from the germline V gene. V was clipped by 2 bases and J by 6 bases, with 10 bases between them. This CDR3 is built from 13 residues. CDR3 loop: CASSQTGLDGYTF. The CDR3 DNA reads as TGCGCCAGCAGCCAAACAGGGCTCGATGGCTACACCTTC.

The V gene is TRBV28, the J gene TRBJ2-7; D not resolved. This CDR3 has 15 residues. Germline lookup yields CDR1 MDHEN and CDR2 SYDVKM. Trimming took off 5 bases at V and 0 bases at J, with 14 bases between the two ends. DNA for the CDR3: TGTGCCAGCAGTCTACACTTCCAAAGCTCCTACGAGCAGTACTTC. Translating gives CASSLHFQSSYEQYF. The complete variable domain, with remaining parts taken from reference TRBV28 and TRBJ2-7, reads DVKVTQSSRYLVKRTGEKVFLECVQDMDHENMFWYRQDPGLGLRLIYFSYDVKMKEKGDIPEGYSVSREKKERFSLILESASTNQTSMYLCASSLHFQSSYEQYFGPGTRLTVT.

This clone was seen a single time. The chain is built from TRBV30 and TRBJ1-2; 9 nucleotides agree with TRBD1. Germline V gene data show CDR1 as GTSNPN and CDR2 as SVGIG (reference sequence). The CDR3 is 13 residues long. Trimming took 4 bases from V and 6 from J; bases not matched to a gene: 6. The CDR3 reads CAWNSGQGHGYTF. In DNA, the CDR3 is TGTGCCTGGAATTCGGGACAGGGACATGGCTACACCTTC.

This clone came up a few times. The chain has TRBV27 and TRBJ1-5; 9 bases agree with TRBD1. The germline gives CDR1 MNHEY, CDR2 SMNVEV (reference sequence). The CDR3 loop spans 16 amino acids. Trimming removed 2 bases from V and 4 bases from J; junction bases left unmatched: 6. The chain's CDR3 is CASSLRRDRANQPQHF. CDR3 nucleotide sequence: TGTGCCAGCAGTTTACGGAGGGACAGGGCAAATCAGCCCCAGCATTTT.

J is TRBJ2-5 and V is TRBV29-1; a possible D gene is TRBD1 (6 bases). Deletions cut 3 bases from V and 4 bases from J, with 9 bases between. CDR3 length: 12 amino acids. The germline gives CDR1 SQVTM, CDR2 ANQGSEA. The CDR3 coding sequence is TGCAGCGTTGAGGGGGCTAGAGAGACCCAGTACTTC. Translating it yields CSVEGARETQYF.

This clone was recorded only once. This chain's CDR3 is CASSPTSDEQYF. For the CDR3, the DNA is TGTGCCAGCAGCCCTACATCTGACGAGCAGTACTTC. V gene TRBV4-2 combines with J gene TRBJ2-7; D gene uncertain. V gave up 4 bases and J gave up 5 bases, with 9 bases separating them. This CDR3 spans 12 amino acids. Germline-derived CDR1 and CDR2 are LGHNA and YNFKEQ.

This chain joins TRBV5-8 and TRBJ2-3; D is ambiguous. Trimming removed 1 base at V and 0 bases at J, with 9 bases between. CDR1 and CDR2 (germline): SGHTS, YDEGEE. The CDR3 is made up of 15 amino acids. For the CDR3, the DNA is TGTGCCAGCAGCTTGTCAGGTGCTAGCACAGATACGCAGTATTTT. Amino acids: CASSLSGASTDTQYF.

The chain's CDR3 is CASSSPDRGYEQYF. The CDR3 DNA is TGTGCCAGCAGTTCCCCGGATAGAGGCTACGAGCAGTACTTC. This rearrangement joins TRBV28 to TRBJ2-7; D gene uncertain. Per the germline V gene, CDR1 is MDHEN and CDR2 is SYDVKM. This CDR3 has 14 residues. V gave up 4 bases and J gave up 3 bases, with 13 bases separating them.

The chain uses TRBV29-1 and TRBJ1-3, with D unclear. This CDR3 region has 13 residues. The V end was cut by 4 bases, the J end by 7 bases, with 14 bases between. Germline V gene lookup returns CDR1 SQVTM and CDR2 ANQGSEA. In DNA form, the CDR3 reads TGCAGCGTTGTAGGAGGGAGAGACAACACCATATATTTT. Amino acid sequence: CSVVGGRDNTIYF.

This clone was found once. The chain employs TRBV6-5 and TRBJ1-1; a weak D match, TRBD1 (6 bases). The CDR3 extends over 15 amino acids. Trimming cost V 7 bases and J 0 bases, with 15 bases left between them. Germline V gene data show CDR1 as MNHEY and CDR2 as SVGAGI. In DNA, the CDR3 is TGTGCCAGCACCCGATTGACAGGAATGAACACTGAAGCTTTCTTT. It translates to CASTRLTGMNTEAFF.

This rearrangement joins TRBV5-6 to TRBJ2-7, with D perhaps matching TRBD2 (6 bases). Trimming shortened V by 0 bases and J by 2 bases, and 9 bases separated the two germline ends. This CDR3 has 14 residues. CDR1 and CDR2 (germline): SGHDT, YYEEEE. CDR3 DNA sequence: TGTGCCAGCAGCTTGGGGAGGGTTCCCTACGAGCAGTACTTC. Protein sequence: CASSLGRVPYEQYF.

This chain uses TRBV6-5 with TRBJ2-7; D is ambiguous. CDR3 size: 14 residues. V lost 7 bases and J 1 base, leaving 14 bases between the germline ends. Germline loops: CDR1 MNHEY, CDR2 SVGAGI. The CDR3 sequence: CASTPSDGSYEQYF. The CDR3 nucleotides are TGTGCCAGCACTCCCTCCGACGGTTCCTACGAGCAGTACTTC.

The CDR3 protein is CASAGGNTEAFF. Here the CDR3 DNA reads TGTGCCAGCGCGGGGGGGAACACTGAAGCTTTCTTT. The chain has TRBV9 and TRBJ1-1, with D tentatively TRBD1 (5 bases). From germline, CDR1 is SGDLS and CDR2 YYNGEE. Trimming cost V 7 bases and J 1 base, with 8 bases left between them. The CDR3 covers 12 residues.